The following is a T cell receptor beta chain sequence with its context. Antigen specificity is unknown. CDR1 and CDR2 (germline): LNHNV, YYDKDF (reference sequence). The CDR3 consists of 14 residues. V dropped 3 bases and J dropped 2 bases, with 11 bases sitting between them. This entry comes from a study of cytomegalovirus exposure and HLA in healthy donors. Findings of the study overall: TCR beta sequences reportedly predicted most subjects' HLA-A and HLA-B alleles accurately.

Vbeta (60) and Jbeta (13) primers were used in the PCR. The method was immunoSEQ multiplex PCR; TCRdb's version includes in-frame clones alone and lacks a portion of them. The data hold under 200,000 clones, with 79% observed a single time. Sequenced: PBMCs. The chain links TRBV15 to TRBJ2-7; D perhaps matches TRBD1 (5 bases). This sequence originates from a woman in her fifties or sixties in good health and CMV-seronegative. CDR3 sequence: CATSRSGSPYEQYF. CDR3 nucleotide sequence: TGTGCCACCAGCAGGTCAGGGTCACCCTACGAGCAGTACTTC.